What follows is one TCR beta chain and its context. This table comes from immunoSEQ multiplex PCR, and its TCRdb copy is limited to in-frame clones, with some not included. The sample consists of under 200,000 clones, around 94% of them appearing once. This sample stems from a study of OX40 agonist ivuxolimab in advanced cancers. Germline CDR1 reads KGHSH; CDR2 reads LQKENI. V was pared by 4 bases and J by 0 bases, with 13 bases between. CDR3 size: 16 residues. The receptor was derived from an adult with an advanced solid tumor such as melanoma, head and neck, liver or kidney cancer. The V gene is TRBV18, the J gene TRBJ1-3, with D perhaps TRBD1 (5 bases). Here the sequenced sample was CD4+ or CD8+ T cells sorted from blood, taken in a trial of the OX40 agonist ivuxolimab. The CDR3 here is CASSQPGRASGNTIYF. The DNA of the CDR3 is TGTGCCAGCTCACAGCCGGGACGAGCCTCTGGAAACACCATATATTTT.